This T cell receptor (beta chain) is from a study of blood T cell repertoires in COVID-19. Study in general: From T cells, B-cell-depleted T cells, or PBMCs came the material, which was cDNA or gDNA.

In the authors' methods: Reference gene primer amplification yielded estimated nucleated cell counts. The protocol was immunoSEQ multiplex PCR, while the TCRdb copy is restricted to in-frame clones and leaves out a portion. That table furnishes V, J and clone size, whereas the DNA furnished D and trimming. The data show 150,000 to 200,000 clones, approximately 91% seen once. A single count supports this clone. During active infection, Seattle patients enrolled and were then monitored through disease. This CDR3 spans 17 amino acids. Trimming removed 9 bases from V and 0 bases from J, with 18 bases in between. Looked up from germline, CDR1 is MNHEY and CDR2 is SMNVEV (reference sequence).

The V and J genes are TRBV27 and TRBJ2-6; a weak D match, TRBD1 (6 bases). Sequencing used peripheral blood. The source is a man aged 18-30 years with COVID-19, enrolled during active disease. Here the CDR3 reads CASRTYRVLSGANVLTF. The DNA for the CDR3 is TGTGCCAGTCGTACATACAGGGTCCTCTCTGGGGCCAACGTCCTGACTTTC.